The clone carrying this T cell receptor (beta chain) showed up just a few times. A second roughly 6 to 11 cycle PCR used barcoded and J-beta primers. TCRdb re-analysed the 5' RACE reads in MiXCR, keeping a single row per CDR3 protein. The repertoire includes about 760,000 distinct CDR3 sequences, around three fifths of them detected once, and 20% to 30% sits in the top ten. This sample is drawn from a study of blood T cells in healthy people across ages. This CDR3 region has 14 residues. Per the germline V gene, CDR1 is LNHDA and CDR2 is SQIVND (reference sequence). Trimming cost V 4 bases and J 3 bases, with 11 bases left between them.

V gene TRBV19 combines with J gene TRBJ2-3; D is undetermined. The sample consisted of blood. The receptor was derived from a man aged 35-49 years in good health. The CDR3 protein is CASSRGPVTDTQYF. The CDR3, as DNA: TGTGCCAGTAGTAGAGGACCAGTTACAGATACGCAGTATTTT. The entire variable domain, with the rest obtained from reference TRBV19 and TRBJ2-3, is as follows: DGGITQSPKYLFRKEGQNVTLSCEQNLNHDAMYWYRQDPGQGLRLIYYSQIVNDFQKGDIAEGYSVSREKKESFPLTVTSAQKNPTAFYLCASSRGPVTDTQYFGPGTRLTVL.